A single sample gave rise to the 9 T cell receptor beta chains below, sequenced in a study of beta chain features in type 1 diabetes. Points from the study as a whole: Within each of all four CD4+ subsets, Type 1 diabetes patients had TCRB CDR3s that were moderately but significantly shorter.

No antigen has been assigned to these receptors. What was sequenced were expressed TCRB transcripts, since all of the isolated RNA had been reverse transcribed. TCRdb's table, derived via immunoSEQ multiplex PCR, lists solely in-frame clones and lacks some. The repertoire consists of 640,000 or so clones, with 13% occurring once and the leading ten covering less than 0.025%. The sequenced sample was naive CD4+ T cells from blood. The receptors stem from a man aged 18 to 29 with type 1 diabetes.

The chain links TRBV30 to TRBJ2-5; weak D call: TRBD2 (5 bases). The CDR3 has 13 amino acids. Per the germline V gene, CDR1 is GTSNPN and CDR2 is SVGIG (reference sequence). V lost 2 bases to trimming and J lost 5 bases, with 12 bases between them. The chain's CDR3 is CAWSPGVGETQYF. CDR3 nucleotide sequence: TGTGCCTGGAGTCCCGGGGTGGGGGAGACCCAGTACTTC.

This clone was observed a few times. The chain uses TRBV25-1 and TRBJ2-2; D is possibly TRBD1 (6 bases). Per germline, CDR1 MGHDK and CDR2 SYGVNS. Trimming removed 7 bases from V and 6 bases from J, with 15 bases in between. The CDR3 sequence is 14 residues long. For the CDR3, the DNA is TGTGCCAGCATTCGGACAGATGGACCCGGGGAGCTGTTTTTT. Its protein product is CASIRTDGPGELFF.

This clone has only a few counts. The chain has TRBV29-1 and TRBJ1-1, with D perhaps matching TRBD1 (5 bases). This CDR3 contains 14 residues. V dropped 6 bases and J dropped 3 bases, with 17 bases sitting between them. Germline CDR1 SQVTM, CDR2 ANQGSEA. The CDR3 is CSVYRSLMDTEAFF. The CDR3 bases are TGCAGCGTCTACAGGTCATTAATGGACACTGAAGCTTTCTTT.

This clone was counted only a few times. CDR3 region: CASSLEDTGELFF. CDR3 sequence (DNA): TGCGCCAGCAGCTTGGAAGACACCGGGGAGCTGTTTTTT. The chain employs TRBV5-1 and TRBJ2-2, with D hard to call. V lost 0 bases, J lost 3 bases, and 3 bases lay in between. This CDR3 is built from 13 residues. In germline, CDR1 is SGHRS, CDR2 YFSETQ.

The sample holds a few counts of this clone. The chain has TRBV4-1 and TRBJ2-1; TRBD1 is a possible D gene (5 bases). The CDR3 has 13 residues. The ends were cut back, 5 bases at V and 3 bases at J, with 8 bases in the middle. The V gene's germline CDR1 is MGHRA and CDR2 YSYEKL. CDR3 protein: CASSSGHYNEQFF. The CDR3 nucleotides are TGCGCCAGCAGCTCCGGACACTACAATGAGCAGTTCTTC.

This chain joins TRBV2 and TRBJ1-2; D unclear. The CDR3 has 13 residues. Trimming removed 6 bases from V and 7 bases from J, with 15 bases in between. Germline V gene lookup returns CDR1 SNHLY and CDR2 FYNNEI. The CDR3 DNA is TGTGCCAGCAGGAGCACAACAGTGAGTGGCTACACCTTC. Translating gives CASRSTTVSGYTF.

The sample holds a few counts of this clone. The genes are TRBV27 and TRBJ2-7, with D perhaps matching TRBD2 (5 bases). The ends were cut back, 7 bases at V and 0 bases at J, with 13 bases in the middle. The length of the CDR3 is 14 residues. CDR1 is MNHEY, CDR2 SMNVEV, per germline (reference sequence). Here the CDR3 DNA reads TGTGCCAGCACCCCGGCGGGCAGCTCCTACGAGCAGTACTTC. The encoded protein is CASTPAGSSYEQYF.

This clone has only a few counts. The chain carries TRBV29-1 and TRBJ2-7; 7 positions agree with TRBD2. J gave up 2 bases and V 6 bases, and 7 bases lay outside the gene matches. This CDR3 is built from 13 residues. Germline V CDR1 and CDR2: SQVTM, ANQGSEA. The DNA of the CDR3 is TGCAGCGTGGGGACTACTCAAACCTACGAGCAGTACTTC. It is translated as CSVGTTQTYEQYF.

This clone was seen a few times. The chain employs TRBV5-1 and TRBJ2-5, with 8 bases aligning to TRBD1. CDR1 and CDR2 from the germline V gene are SGHRS and YFSETQ. The trim removed 7 bases at V and 2 bases at J, leaving 4 bases unmatched. This CDR3 has 13 amino acids. The CDR3 DNA is TGCGCCAGCTTCGGGACAGGTCAAGAGACCCAGTACTTC. Its translation is CASFGTGQETQYF.